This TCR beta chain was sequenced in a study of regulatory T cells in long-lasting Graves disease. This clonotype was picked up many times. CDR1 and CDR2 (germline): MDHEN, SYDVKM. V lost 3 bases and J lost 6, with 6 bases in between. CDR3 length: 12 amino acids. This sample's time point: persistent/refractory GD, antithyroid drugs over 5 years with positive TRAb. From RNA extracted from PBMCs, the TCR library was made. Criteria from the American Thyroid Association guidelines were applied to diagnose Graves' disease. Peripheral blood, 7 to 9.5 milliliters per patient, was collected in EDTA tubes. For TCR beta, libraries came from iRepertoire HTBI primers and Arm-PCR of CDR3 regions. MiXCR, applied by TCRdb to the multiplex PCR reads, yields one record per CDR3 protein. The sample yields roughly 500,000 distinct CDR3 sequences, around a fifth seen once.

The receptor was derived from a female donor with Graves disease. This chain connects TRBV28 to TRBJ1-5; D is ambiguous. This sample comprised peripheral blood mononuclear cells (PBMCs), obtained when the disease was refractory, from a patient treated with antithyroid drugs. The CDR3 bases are TGTGCCAGCAGTTTTGGAGGTCAGCCCCAGCATTTT. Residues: CASSFGGQPQHF.